This T cell receptor beta chain was recovered during a study of shared clonotypes between healthy human individuals. Study-wide background: Contributing individuals were a couple of females and a few males aged 18 to 49.

On this clone: Antigen unknown.

Deep-level running was used for the assay. Across several immunoSEQ plates, the genomic DNA of each subset was split evenly. This table comes from immunoSEQ multiplex PCR, and its TCRdb copy is limited to in-frame clones, with some not included. The table records more than 450,000 clones, more than 65% of them present only once. CDR1 and CDR2 (germline): SEHNR, FQNEAQ (reference sequence). The CDR3 is made up of 14 amino acids. V lost 5 bases and J 1 base, leaving 11 bases between the germline ends. Overall study findings and caveats: Among donors, sharing of clonotypes was expected to be affected by sequencing depth.

Sequencing was performed on PBMCs. The chain has TRBV7-9 and TRBJ2-5; D possibly corresponds to TRBD2 (6 bases). This TCR came from a woman between 40 and 55 years old in good health. Some clones in this sample may be carry-over from other donors' samples. The CDR3 region is CASSPRLGQETQYF. The CDR3 region has the DNA TGTGCCAGCAGCCCCCGACTAGGCCAAGAGACCCAGTACTTC.